The sequence of this TCR beta chain was determined in a study of beta chain features in type 1 diabetes. Study-wide findings and caveats: Shorter TCRB CDR3s, moderately but significantly so, were found in Type 1 diabetes patients in all four CD4+ subsets.

Note on this clone: What it binds is unknown.

The CDR3 consists of 12 residues. V was cut by 6 bases and J by 9 bases, with 12 bases left in between. Per germline, CDR1 MNHEY and CDR2 SVGAGI. Sorting with CD45RO/CCR7/CD25/CD127/CD95/CD27 yielded naive, central memory, regulatory and stem-like memory CD4+ cells. Every bit of the isolated RNA underwent reverse transcription, so sequencing read expressed TCRB transcripts. Produced via immunoSEQ multiplex PCR; TCRdb's table is partial and in-frame only. The sample contains 95,000 to 150,000 clones, about 16% of which appear only once. The sequence was obtained from a man under 40 with type 1 diabetes. The sequenced sample consisted of central memory CD4+ T cells from blood. V and J are TRBV6-5 and TRBJ2-1; D remains unclear. The CDR3 reads CASSQGRGEQFF. CDR3 sequence (DNA): TGTGCCAGCAGCCAAGGTCGCGGTGAGCAGTTCTTC.